These 10 T cell receptor beta chains were all obtained from the same sample, sequenced in a study of identical twins. A single record per CDR3 protein comes from TCRdb applying MiXCR to the 5' RACE reads. The repertoire holds hundreds of thousands of distinct CDR3 sequences, with 6% to 6.5% as singletons. The sequenced material came from naive T cells sorted from blood. Receptor source: a young man in good health.

Worth noting for this clonotype: The conserved closing phenylalanine or tryptophan is absent in this CDR3, likely reflecting a read error. The gene calls are TRBV7-9 and TRBJ2-1; tentatively, D is TRBD1 or TRBD2 (7 bases each). The CDR3 has 12 amino acids. Trimming stripped 5 bases from V and 9 bases from J, with 11 bases between. CDR1 and CDR2 (germline): SEHNR, FQNEAQ (reference sequence). CDR3 amino acids: CASSPGGVEQFC. The CDR3, as DNA: TGTGCCAGCAGCCCAGGGGGGGTTGAGCAGTTCTGC.

This sequence joins TRBV24-1 and TRBJ2-3, with D tentatively TRBD1 (5 bases). Germline-derived CDR1 and CDR2 are KGHDR and SFDVKD. V shed 3 bases and J shed 3 bases, with 15 bases lying between them. The CDR3 totals 16 residues. The CDR3 spells CATSDLSGFRTDTQYF. The DNA for the CDR3 is TGTGCCACCAGTGATCTCTCAGGGTTTAGGACAGATACGCAGTATTTT.

There are a few counts of this clonotype. The chain couples TRBV7-8 to TRBJ2-3; 10 bases map to TRBD2. V lost 2 bases and J lost 4; bases outside the gene matches: 9. Germline CDR1 and CDR2: SGHVS and FQNEAQ. The CDR3 is 17 residues long. The CDR3 DNA reads as TGTGCCAGCAGCTTAAGTCCTAGCGGGAGAGTCCCAGATACGCAGTATTTT. It translates to CASSLSPSGRVPDTQYF. Full variable domain (remainder filled in from reference TRBV7-8 and TRBJ2-3): GAGVSQSPRYKVAKRGQDVALRCDPISGHVSLFWYQQALGQGPEFLTYFQNEAQLDKSGLPSDRFFAERPEGSVSTLKIQRTQQEDSAVYLCASSLSPSGRVPDTQYFGPGTRLTVL.

In this sample, this clonotype turned up many times. The chain employs TRBV12-3 or TRBV12-4 and TRBJ1-2; D not resolved. The V gene lost 5 bases and the J gene lost 1 base, with 5 bases spanning the gap. This CDR3 is built from 12 residues. The CDR3 DNA follows: TGTGCCAGCAGTCCCCGTAACTATGGCTACACCTTC. Amino acid sequence: CASSPRNYGYTF.

This clonotype was seen only a few times. The V gene is TRBV2, the J gene TRBJ2-7; D is ambiguous. This CDR3 spans 13 amino acids. Trimming removed 2 bases at V and 6 bases at J, with 11 bases between. Germline CDR1 reads SNHLY; CDR2 reads FYNNEI. This CDR3 reads CASSEPTTIEQYV. CDR3 DNA sequence: TGTGCCAGCAGTGAACCGACCACGATCGAGCAGTACGTC.

This clonotype occurred a few times. V usage is TRBV30 and J usage is TRBJ2-5, with TRBD2 matching 10 bases. V gave up 5 bases and J gave up 5 bases; unmatched junction bases: 8. The CDR3 loop spans 14 amino acids. Germline assignment: CDR1 GTSNPN and CDR2 SVGIG (reference sequence). The CDR3 coding sequence is TGTGCCTGGCAGGGACTAGCGTGGGGGGAGACCCAGTACTTC. Its protein product is CAWQGLAWGETQYF.

This clonotype was observed many times. This chain links TRBV3-1 with TRBJ2-7; D may be TRBD2 (5 bases). In germline, CDR1 is LGHDT, CDR2 YNNKEL (reference sequence). This CDR3 is 10 amino acids long. CDR3 loop: CLKPGYEQYV. The CDR3 DNA follows: TGTCTAAAACCGGGGTACGAGCAGTACGTC.

This clonotype was observed a few times. As DNA, the CDR3 is TGCAGTGCTAGCCCCTTAACGGGGACGGACTTGAACACTGAAGCTTTCTTT. It specifies CSASPLTGTDLNTEAFF. The rearrangement links TRBV20-1 to TRBJ1-1, with D possibly TRBD1 on 5 matching bases. V shed 3 bases and J shed 0 bases, with 20 bases lying between them. The length of the CDR3 is 17 residues. Germline-derived CDR1 and CDR2 are DFQATT and SNEGSKA (reference sequence).

This chain links TRBV5-1 with TRBJ1-3; D not certain. The V end was cut by 5 bases, the J end by 0 bases, with 15 bases between. The V gene's germline CDR1 is SGHRS and CDR2 YFSETQ. The CDR3 spans 16 residues. The CDR3 reads CASSLSTGSSGNTIYF. The CDR3 DNA sequence: TGCGCCAGCAGTTTGTCGACGGGGTCCTCTGGAAACACCATATATTTT.

The CDR3 region is CASSFPTRGPYNEQFF. CDR3 bases: TGTGCCAGCAGTTTTCCTACTAGGGGACCCTACAATGAGCAGTTCTTC. This chain joins TRBV12-3 or TRBV12-4 and TRBJ2-1; D possibly uses TRBD1 or TRBD2 (5 bases each). CDR3 length: 16 amino acids. V was clipped by 3 bases and J by 2 bases, with 14 bases between them.